The 24 T cell receptor beta chains below all came from one sample that was sequenced in a study of cytomegalovirus exposure and HLA in healthy donors. Primers: 60 Vbeta forward and 13 Jbeta reverse. Repertoires were generated with immunoSEQ multiplex PCR, while TCRdb's copy carries only in-frame clones and drops some. Of about 120,000 clones in the sample, 8% to 10% were seen once. Specimen: PBMCs. These receptors were collected from a man between 25 and 39 years old in good health and CMV-seronegative.

There are a few counts of this clone. V is TRBV30 and J is TRBJ2-5; D not resolved. The germline V gene has CDR1 GTSNPN and CDR2 SVGIG (reference sequence). The CDR3 is 13 amino acids. The V end was cut by 1 base, the J end by 5 bases, with 11 bases between. The CDR3 here is CAWSAVLRETQYF. The CDR3 bases are TGTGCCTGGAGTGCCGTGTTACGGGAGACCCAGTACTTC.

This clone showed up just a few times. The chain is built from TRBV7-9 and TRBJ2-3; possibly TRBD1 for D (5 bases). The CDR3 runs 17 residues. Per germline, CDR1 SEHNR and CDR2 FQNEAQ (reference sequence). V was cut by 4 bases and J by 0 bases, with 17 bases left in between. Here the CDR3 reads CASSWSPGRASTDTQYF. CDR3 coding DNA: TGTGCCAGCAGCTGGAGCCCGGGCAGGGCTAGCACAGATACGCAGTATTTT.

The J gene is TRBJ2-5, the V gene TRBV28, with 8 bases that match TRBD2. CDR3 length: 15 residues. Per the germline V gene, CDR1 is MDHEN and CDR2 is SYDVKM. V gave up 3 bases and J gave up 2 bases; unmatched junction bases: 5. The CDR3 is CASSFRGGKQETQYF. The CDR3 coding sequence is TGTGCCAGCAGTTTCCGCGGGGGGAAACAAGAGACCCAGTACTTC.

The chain joins TRBV30 to TRBJ1-1; D ambiguous. The CDR3 loop spans 11 amino acids. Per germline, CDR1 GTSNPN and CDR2 SVGIG (reference sequence). Trimming left V 0 bases short and J 6 bases short, with 5 bases between. The CDR3 nucleotides read TGTGCCTGGAGTGTTCGCGCTGAAGCTTTCTTT. The encoded protein is CAWSVRAEAFF.

This clone was seen more than once but under ten times. This chain uses TRBV5-1 with TRBJ2-5; D gene unclear. Near its end, the DNA agrees better with TRBJ2-7, so the J call may be wrong. This CDR3 comprises 13 residues. Germline V gene sequence: CDR1 SGHRS, CDR2 YFSETQ. Written as DNA, the CDR3 is TGCGCCAGCAGCTTGGATACCAGGTACGAGCAGTACTTC. Amino acid sequence: CASSLDTRYEQYF.

The chain joins TRBV5-1 to TRBJ1-6; the match to TRBD1 covers 9 bases. The V gene end was trimmed by 3 bases and the J gene end by 6 bases; junction bases not matched to a gene: 7. The CDR3 length is 16 residues. Germline CDR1 SGHRS, CDR2 YFSETQ. This chain's CDR3 is CASSSGTGLGNSPLHF. As DNA, the CDR3 is TGCGCCAGCAGCTCTGGGACAGGGTTGGGTAATTCACCCCTCCACTTT.

This clone appeared a few times. This chain uses TRBV27 with TRBJ2-7; tentatively, D is TRBD2 (5 bases). This CDR3 is 13 amino acids long. Germline CDR1 reads MNHEY; CDR2 reads SMNVEV (reference sequence). V gave up 5 bases and J gave up 5 bases, with 13 bases separating them. CDR3 in amino acids: CASSPFSGDEQYF. The CDR3 bases are TGTGCCAGCAGTCCCTTTTCCGGGGACGAGCAGTACTTC.

This clone has just a few counts. The chain has TRBV7-9 and TRBJ2-1, with no clear D. This CDR3 is 14 amino acids long. Deletions cut 1 base from V and 4 bases from J, with 8 bases between. The germline V gene has CDR1 SEHNR and CDR2 FQNEAQ (reference sequence). The CDR3 region has the DNA TGTGCCAGCAGCTTAGATACATTTTACAATGAGCAGTTCTTC. Translation: CASSLDTFYNEQFF.

The sample holds a few counts of this clone. J is TRBJ2-2 and V is TRBV19; 9 bases match TRBD1. Germline V gives CDR1 LNHDA, CDR2 SQIVND (reference sequence). V lost 8 bases, J lost 6 bases, and 4 bases stayed unmatched. This CDR3 is 13 amino acids long. The CDR3 DNA reads as TGTGCCAGTCTCCGGACAGGGGCCGGGGAGCTGTTTTTT. Its protein is CASLRTGAGELFF.

The V call is TRBV19, the J call TRBJ1-5; D uncertain. Trimming left V 0 bases short and J 4 bases short, with 7 bases between. Germline-derived CDR1 and CDR2 are LNHDA and SQIVND (reference sequence). This CDR3 is built from 14 residues. CDR3 bases: TGTGCCAGTAGTATAGAACGCGGAAATCAGCCCCAGCATTTT. Protein sequence: CASSIERGNQPQHF.

The rearrangement uses TRBV5-6 and TRBJ2-2; D is possibly TRBD1 (6 bases). Trimming shortened V by 6 bases and J by 5 bases, and 14 bases separated the two germline ends. This CDR3 is built from 14 residues. Per the germline V gene, CDR1 is SGHDT and CDR2 is YYEEEE. CDR3 residues: CASTNNRGTGELFF. The CDR3 DNA follows: TGTGCCAGCACCAACAATAGGGGGACCGGGGAGCTGTTTTTT.

The genes are TRBV11-3 and TRBJ1-1; tentatively, D is TRBD1 (6 bases). The V end lost 0 bases, the J end lost 1 base, and 15 bases lay between the germline ends. This CDR3 region has 17 residues. The germline CDR1 and CDR2 sequences are SGHNT and YENEEA. The DNA of the CDR3 is TGTGCCAGCAGCTTAGAAAGATATGTCAGGGGGAACACTGAAGCTTTCTTT. Translation gives CASSLERYVRGNTEAFF. Together with reference TRBV11-3 and TRBJ1-1, the CDR3 gives the full variable domain: EAGVVQSPRYKIIEKKQPVAFWCNPISGHNTLYWYLQNLGQGPELLIRYENEEAVDDSQLPKDRFSAERLKGVDSTLKIQPAELGDSAVYLCASSLERYVRGNTEAFFGQGTRLTVV.

This clone turned up a few times. Germline is not matched at one junction end, which may reflect a read error. V is TRBV5-1 and J is TRBJ1-4; maybe TRBD1 (5 bases). The CDR3 covers 15 residues. Germline V lookup: CDR1 SGHRS, CDR2 YFSETQ. The CDR3 protein is CASSLATGGRERLFF. CDR3 DNA: TGCGCCAGCAGCTTGGCAACAGGTGGAAGGGAAAGACTGTTTTTT.

The rearrangement links TRBV6-1 to TRBJ2-2, with TRBD2 matching over 7 bases. Germline-derived CDR1 and CDR2 are MNHNS and SASEGT. The CDR3 extends over 17 amino acids. After removal of 2 bases from V and 3 bases from J, the junction contained 9 bases not matched to a gene. CDR3 nucleotide sequence: TGTGCCAGCAGTGAAACGGGGAGGGGCTTGGACACCGGGGAGCTGTTTTTT. It is translated as CASSETGRGLDTGELFF.

This clone appeared a few times. The rearrangement links TRBV15 to TRBJ1-1; D is uncertain. The germline V gene encodes CDR1 LNHNV and CDR2 YYDKDF (reference sequence). This CDR3 is built from 13 residues. Trimming removed 8 bases at V and 1 base at J, with 11 bases between. CDR3 in DNA: TGTGCCACCCGGCTAGAGCGGAACACTGAAGCTTTCTTT. This encodes CATRLERNTEAFF.

This clone was seen only a few times. V usage is TRBV5-1 and J usage is TRBJ2-7, with 8 bases fitting TRBD2. There are 14 residues in the CDR3. The trim removed 4 bases at V and 2 bases at J, leaving 5 bases unmatched. From germline, CDR1 is SGHRS and CDR2 YFSETQ. This CDR3 reads CASSPPGGTYEQYF. As DNA, the CDR3 is TGCGCCAGCAGCCCGCCGGGGGGGACCTACGAGCAGTACTTC.

The chain carries TRBV18 and TRBJ1-2, with D perhaps TRBD1 (5 bases). CDR1 is KGHSH and CDR2 is LQKENI in the germline V gene. Deletions cut 2 bases from V and 8 bases from J, with 9 bases between. The CDR3 loop spans 12 amino acids. For the CDR3, the DNA is TGTGCCAGCTCACCAGGGGGAGGAGGCTACACCTTC. Amino acid sequence: CASSPGGGGYTF. Full variable domain (remainder filled in from reference TRBV18 and TRBJ1-2): NAGVMQNPRHLVRRRGQEARLRCSPMKGHSHVYWYRQLPEEGLKFMVYLQKENIIDESGMPKERFSAEFPKEGPSILRIQQVVRGDSAAYFCASSPGGGGYTFGSGTRLTVV.

The chain employs TRBV4-3 and TRBJ2-1; 15 nucleotides agree with TRBD2. There are 18 residues in the CDR3. After removal of 4 bases from V and 0 bases from J, the junction contained 4 bases not matched to a gene. Looked up from germline, CDR1 is LGHNA and CDR2 is YSLEER. The CDR3 sequence: CASSRGLAGGSSYNEQFF. The CDR3 coding sequence is TGCGCCAGCAGCCGGGGACTAGCGGGGGGATCCTCCTACAATGAGCAGTTCTTC.

This clone occurred a few times. The chain carries TRBV11-3 and TRBJ2-7, with 7 nucleotides matching TRBD1. This CDR3 has 14 amino acids. Germline CDR1 is SGHNT and CDR2 is YENEEA. With V trimmed by 5 bases and J by 3 bases, 7 bases remained unmatched. In DNA form, the CDR3 reads TGTGCCAGCAGCACGACAGGGTCCAGCTACGAGCAGTACTTC. This sequence encodes CASSTTGSSYEQYF.

The chain couples TRBV6-5 to TRBJ1-1; 10 nucleotides align to TRBD1. Per the germline V gene, CDR1 is MNHEY and CDR2 is SVGAGI. The ends lost 5 bases at V and 3 bases at J; junction bases unmatched: 0. The CDR3 is made up of 13 amino acids. CDR3 nucleotide sequence: TGTGCCAGCAGTGACAGGGGGCACACTGAAGCTTTCTTT. Encoded protein: CASSDRGHTEAFF.

This clone has just a few counts. This chain links TRBV10-2 with TRBJ1-1, with 7 bases that match TRBD1. V trimming: 11 bases; J trimming: 0 bases; junction bases outside the gene matches: 6. CDR3 length equals 13 residues. Per the germline V gene, CDR1 is WSHSY and CDR2 is SAAADI. CDR3 DNA sequence: TGCGCCGGCAAGGGACAGTTGAACACTGAAGCTTTCTTT. Protein sequence: CAGKGQLNTEAFF.

The chain employs TRBV19 and TRBJ1-1, with D maybe TRBD1 (6 bases). The germline V and J ends were trimmed by 7 bases and 3 bases, with 18 bases remaining between them. The CDR3 contains 15 residues. The germline V gene encodes CDR1 LNHDA and CDR2 SQIVND (reference sequence). CDR3 sequence: CASNRAPGGYTEAFF. The CDR3 DNA reads as TGTGCCAGTAACAGGGCCCCGGGAGGATACACTGAAGCTTTCTTT.

This chain links TRBV19 with TRBJ1-2, with D unclear. V was cut by 7 bases and J by 2 bases, with 20 bases left in between. Germline lookup yields CDR1 LNHDA and CDR2 SQIVND (reference sequence). This CDR3 region has 16 residues. DNA for the CDR3: TGTGCCAGTACCCCCCGAGCTGTTAAAGTCAACTATGGCTACACCTTC. Amino acids: CASTPRAVKVNYGYTF.

V is TRBV19 and J is TRBJ2-3; 9 nucleotides align to TRBD2. The germline V gene encodes CDR1 LNHDA and CDR2 SQIVND (reference sequence). The CDR3 loop spans 15 amino acids. V was clipped by 5 bases and J by 7 bases; unmatched bases: 10. CDR3: CASSVSGGGANTQYF. The CDR3 coding sequence is TGTGCCAGTAGTGTTTCGGGCGGGGGGGCCAATACGCAGTATTTT. Using reference TRBV19 and TRBJ2-3 for the parts outside the CDR3, the full variable domain is DGGITQSPKYLFRKEGQNVTLSCEQNLNHDAMYWYRQDPGQGLRLIYYSQIVNDFQKGDIAEGYSVSREKKESFPLTVTSAQKNPTAFYLCASSVSGGGANTQYFGPGTRLTVL.